These T cell receptor beta chains were read from a single sample in a study of cytomegalovirus exposure and HLA in healthy donors. The repertoire was sequenced with immunoSEQ multiplex PCR; TCRdb's copy has only in-frame clones and lacks some. This sample has 60,000 to 85,000 clones, with roughly 79% found just once. What was sequenced was PBMCs. The receptors were sampled from a man aged 35-49 years in good health and CMV-seronegative. CDR3s include the opening cysteine and the closing phenylalanine or tryptophan. The order of the fields is J gene, V gene, D gene, CDR3 protein. D genes are given only for firm matches.

>TRBJ2-5|TRBV5-4|TRBD2
CASSRAPGGETQYF
>TRBJ2-2|TRBV6-5|.
CASRLGQNTGELFF
>TRBJ1-4|TRBV21-1|.
CASRGAGWGEKLFF
>TRBJ2-3|TRBV30|TRBD2
CAWSVAGVGTQYF
>TRBJ1-5|TRBV10-2|.
CASRAGWNQPQHF
>TRBJ2-1|TRBV4-1|.
CASSQFGNSYNEQFF
>TRBJ2-1|TRBV11-2|TRBD2
CASSYKAGVTNEQFF
>TRBJ2-2|TRBV7-3|.
CASGETVNTGELFF
>TRBJ1-1|TRBV5-5|.
CASSLGPQGRGTEAFF
>TRBJ2-1|TRBV29-1|TRBD2
CSSRGAYNEQFF
>TRBJ1-1|TRBV19|.
CASSIRSRFGTEAFF
>TRBJ1-4|TRBV2|.
CASSEARGNTEKLFF
>TRBJ1-1|TRBV5-8|.
CASSPGLRLDTEAFF
>TRBJ1-1|TRBV10-3|.
CAISDGGPSTEAFF
>TRBJ1-5|TRBV20-1|.
CSARAQMAQHF
>TRBJ2-1|TRBV19|TRBD2
CASRLAGYNEQFF
>TRBJ2-4|TRBV25-1|.
CASSEFQGTKNIQYF
>TRBJ1-1|TRBV19|TRBD1
CASSIRTGGFEAFF
>TRBJ2-5|TRBV4-2|.
CASSPDYSFGETQYF
>TRBJ2-7|TRBV30|TRBD2
CAWRTGTISYEQYF
>TRBJ2-2|TRBV5-4|.
CASSASVTGELFF
>TRBJ2-7|TRBV7-3|TRBD2
CASSSGLADTGEQYF
>TRBJ1-6|TRBV14|.
CASSGTGTRFPPLHF
>TRBJ1-2|TRBV19|TRBD1
CASSKGGVYYGYTF